The entry below describes one T cell receptor (beta chain). Its specificity is unknown. The sample originates from a study of blood T cells in healthy people across ages. Study-wide points: Naive T cell percentage by flow cytometry tracked strongly with beta diversity.

The use of a sample-barcoded 5' primer and a J-beta primer mix characterized a second PCR of roughly 6 to 11 cycles. In TCRdb, the 5' RACE reads were re-called with MiXCR into one record per CDR3 protein. The sample includes 1.5 million to 2 million distinct CDR3 sequences, less than 50% of them seen just once. The sequenced material came from blood. The receptor was isolated from a woman between 40 and 50 years old in good health.

CDR3 protein: CASSYAGLAPIQETQYF. CDR3 nucleotides: TGTGCCAGCAGCTATGCCGGGCTAGCGCCGATCCAAGAGACCCAGTACTTC. V is TRBV6-2 or TRBV6-3 and J is TRBJ2-5; D possibly corresponds to TRBD2 (6 bases). The length of the CDR3 is 17 residues. The V and J ends lost 6 bases and 1 base respectively, with 21 bases between them. Germline V CDR1 and CDR2: MNHEY, SVGEGT.